The clone carrying this T cell receptor beta chain showed up just a few times. Antigen unknown. This record comes from a study of T-cell memory formation after mild COVID-19. Study results and caveats: CD4+ contracting clones lay mainly in CM and EM, CD8+ ones in EMRA.

The CDR3 extends over 17 amino acids. V gave up 2 bases and J gave up 0 bases; unmatched junction bases: 3. The germline V gene has CDR1 LGHNA and CDR2 YSLEER. Each CDR3 protein gets one entry after TCRdb re-called the 5' RACE reads with MiXCR. The sample lists roughly 48,000 distinct CDR3 sequences, roughly 27% seen once, with 43% in the top ten. The clonotype was recovered from a young man who had mild COVID-19 (a few samples of this study predate the infection). Cell type and time point are not known. This chain links TRBV4-3 with TRBJ2-2, with 10 bases that match TRBD2. Sequencing was performed on PBMCs or a T cell subset sorted from them (not recorded which). The CDR3, as DNA: TGCGCCAGCAGCCAACCTACTAGCGGGGCGAACACCGGGGAGCTGTTTTTT. Translation gives CASSQPTSGANTGELFF.